These 9 T cell receptor beta chains originate from one sample sequenced in a study of T cells after yellow fever vaccination. TCRdb analysed the 5' RACE reads with MiXCR anew, one entry per CDR3 protein. The sample shows approximately 550,000 distinct CDR3 sequences, 15% to 20% of them seen only once. Here the sequenced sample was PBMCs, taken 15 days after the yellow fever booster vaccination. Receptors originate from a man younger than 40 who received the YFV17D yellow fever vaccine.

The chain joins TRBV20-1 to TRBJ2-7; D is tentatively TRBD1 or TRBD2 (5 bases each). Germline CDR1 is DFQATT and CDR2 is SNEGSKA (reference sequence). CDR3 length equals 14 residues. Trimming left V 6 bases short and J 1 base short, with 16 bases between. The chain's CDR3 is CSALRAGKSYEQYF. The CDR3 nucleotides read TGCAGTGCCCTGAGGGCAGGGAAATCCTACGAGCAGTACTTC.

The V and J genes are TRBV20-1 and TRBJ1-1; D gene unclear. CDR3 size: 11 residues. V was trimmed by 7 bases and J by 3 bases, leaving 9 bases between them. Per the germline V gene, CDR1 is DFQATT and CDR2 is SNEGSKA (reference sequence). In DNA, the CDR3 is TGCAGTGTTCAATATGACACTGAAGCTTTCTTT. It specifies CSVQYDTEAFF.

Comments on this clonotype: The germline gene is not matched at one end of the junction; a read error may be the cause. The chain combines TRBV4-2 with TRBJ1-1, with D perhaps matching TRBD1 (5 bases). Per germline, CDR1 LGHNA and CDR2 YNFKEQ. CDR3 size: 14 residues. This CDR3 is CACSQERGATEAFF. CDR3 sequence (DNA): TGTGCCTGCAGCCAAGAAAGGGGCGCAACTGAAGCTTTCTTT.

This clonotype was detected a few times. The gene calls are TRBV6-2 or TRBV6-3 and TRBJ2-7; 7 positions agree with TRBD1. Germline CDR1 is MNHEY and CDR2 is SVGEGT. CDR3 length: 13 amino acids. After removal of 6 bases from V and 3 bases from J, the junction contained 5 bases not matched to a gene. The CDR3 sequence: CASRTGPYYEQYF. CDR3 sequence (DNA): TGTGCCAGCAGGACAGGGCCTTACTACGAGCAGTACTTC.

This clonotype was seen a few times. V and J are TRBV20-1 and TRBJ1-1, with TRBD1 identical over 10 bases. The V segment lost 4 bases and the J segment 5 bases; nucleotides outside the gene matches: 7. The CDR3 is 14 residues long. CDR1 is DFQATT, CDR2 SNEGSKA, per germline (reference sequence). In DNA, the CDR3 is TGCAGTGCTATGCCCGGGACAGGGGCTACTGAAGCTTTCTTT. It codes for CSAMPGTGATEAFF.

The chain carries TRBV20-1 and TRBJ2-1, with unresolved D. CDR3 length: 12 amino acids. CDR1 is DFQATT, CDR2 SNEGSKA, per germline (reference sequence). The V and J ends lost 3 bases and 4 bases respectively, with 7 bases between them. The CDR3 DNA reads as TGCAGTGCTAGCCGGAGATACAATGAGCAGTTCTTC. Amino acids: CSASRRYNEQFF.

CDR3 in amino acids: CASSQVGGLAGGNEQFF. CDR3 nucleotides: TGCGCCAGCAGCCAAGTCGGGGGACTAGCGGGAGGAAATGAGCAGTTCTTC. This sequence joins TRBV4-3 and TRBJ2-1; 15 bases agree with TRBD2. The CDR3 totals 17 residues. The V gene end was trimmed by 1 base and the J gene end by 7 bases; junction bases not matched to a gene: 5. Per germline, CDR1 LGHNA and CDR2 YSLEER.

V and J are TRBV20-1 and TRBJ2-5, with unresolved D. This CDR3 has 12 amino acids. Trimming pared 0 bases from V and 4 bases from J, leaving 6 bases between. The V gene's germline CDR1 is DFQATT and CDR2 SNEGSKA (reference sequence). CDR3 amino acids: CSAREFGETQYF. As DNA, the CDR3 is TGCAGTGCTAGAGAATTCGGAGAGACCCAGTACTTC.

In this sample, this clonotype turned up once. This rearrangement joins TRBV6-5 to TRBJ2-1; TRBD2 aligns across 9 bases. Germline-derived CDR1 and CDR2 are MNHEY and SVGAGI. CDR3 size: 15 residues. The V gene end was trimmed by 2 bases and the J gene end by 7 bases; junction bases not matched to a gene: 6. The CDR3 sequence is CASSYGREGRNEQFF. For the CDR3, the DNA is TGTGCCAGCAGTTACGGGCGGGAGGGCCGTAATGAGCAGTTCTTC.